The TCR beta chain described here comes from a study of T cells in Graves' hyperthyroidism and ophthalmopathy. On this clonotype: This may come from a read error, since a much larger clone is one base off.

Amplification yielded TCR beta CDR3 regions, with RNA transcripts as the source. Using the HTBI primer set, a first-round RT-PCR was run on the TCR CDR3. TCRdb processed the multiplex PCR reads anew with MiXCR; each CDR3 protein has one entry. The table lists roughly 200,000 distinct CDR3 sequences, 15% to 20% of them singletons, with 35% to 50% in the top ten. CDR3 length: 14 amino acids. The germline V gene encodes CDR1 SGHRS and CDR2 YFSETQ. Sequencing was carried out using blood. J is TRBJ2-1 and V is TRBV5-1; either TRBD1 or TRBD2 may supply D (5 bases each). This TCR came from a middle-aged man with Graves' hyperthyroidism. The CDR3 DNA sequence: TGCACCAGCAGCACCTCGGGGACCGATAATGAGCAGTTCTTC. Protein: CTSSTSGTDNEQFF.